Below, 23 T cell receptor beta chains from the same sample are listed, as sequenced in a study of shared clonotypes between healthy human individuals. Method: immunoSEQ multiplex PCR; TCRdb's copy keeps in-frame clones and lacks some. The data show approximately 1.9 million clones, with around 95% seen just once and approximately 1.6% held by the top ten. CD45RO negativity and positive selection for CCR7 defined naive CD8 cells, a population that excluded terminally differentiated effector memory CD45RA+ cells. The sequenced sample consisted of naive CD8+ T cells from PBMCs. Source of these receptors: a man younger than 35 in good health. Some clones in this sample may be carry-over from other donors' samples.

The chain has TRBV18 and TRBJ2-1; 7 nucleotides align to TRBD1. CDR3 length: 16 residues. After removal of 0 bases from V and 5 bases from J, the junction contained 7 bases not matched to a gene. In germline, CDR1 is KGHSH, CDR2 LQKENI. The CDR3 DNA follows: TGTGCCAGCTCACCACCTAGGGACAGCGGAAACAATGAGCAGTTCTTC. It yields the protein CASSPPRDSGNNEQFF.

The chain couples TRBV27 to TRBJ1-4, with 8 bases that match TRBD1. V was clipped by 7 bases and J by 6 bases; unmatched bases: 7. The CDR3 extends over 14 amino acids. CDR1 is MNHEY and CDR2 is SMNVEV in the germline V gene (reference sequence). CDR3 amino acids: CASTPGGSHEKLFF. The DNA for the CDR3 is TGTGCCAGCACCCCAGGGGGCAGTCATGAAAAACTGTTTTTT.

The V call is TRBV28, the J call TRBJ2-2; 10 nucleotides match TRBD1. With V trimmed by 3 bases and J by 7 bases, 5 bases remained unmatched. Germline V gives CDR1 MDHEN, CDR2 SYDVKM. The CDR3 is 15 amino acids. The CDR3 protein is CASSFGTGVGGELFF. The CDR3 nucleotides are TGTGCCAGCAGTTTCGGGACAGGGGTGGGCGGGGAGCTGTTTTTT.

The rearrangement links TRBV6-5 to TRBJ2-3; D ambiguous. CDR1 and CDR2 from the germline V gene are MNHEY and SVGAGI. Trimming pared 0 bases from V and 1 base from J, leaving 11 bases between. This CDR3 has 16 amino acids. CDR3: CASSYSMVPRTDTQYF. The CDR3 DNA reads as TGTGCCAGCAGTTACTCGATGGTCCCCCGCACAGATACGCAGTATTTT.

Written as DNA, the CDR3 is TGCAGCGTCACGAGGGGGGGAACTGAAGCTTTCTTT. This gives the protein CSVTRGGTEAFF. V gene TRBV29-1 combines with J gene TRBJ1-1; maybe TRBD1 (6 bases). Trimming cost V 6 bases and J 5 bases, with 13 bases left between them. Looked up from germline, CDR1 is SQVTM and CDR2 is ANQGSEA. The CDR3 contains 12 residues.

The J gene is TRBJ2-7, the V gene TRBV14; D call uncertain. Germline CDR1 and CDR2: SGHDN and FVKESK. Trimming cost V 3 bases and J 3 bases, with 12 bases left between them. The CDR3 is 14 amino acids. CDR3 in DNA: TGTGCCAGCAGCCACGTCCGTGATGTCTACGAGCAGTACTTC. Residues: CASSHVRDVYEQYF.

With regard to this clone: Other DNA sequences in this sample translate to the same CDR3. The DNA of the CDR3 is TGTGCCAGCAGTCTCGCCACTGAAGCTTTCTTT. This gives the protein CASSLATEAFF. The V gene is TRBV28, the J gene TRBJ1-1; D unresolved. The V gene's germline CDR1 is MDHEN and CDR2 SYDVKM. CDR3 length: 11 amino acids. Trimming shortened V by 5 bases and J by 4 bases, and 5 bases separated the two germline ends.

This rearrangement joins TRBV15 to TRBJ2-7, with TRBD2 as a possible D gene (5 bases). This CDR3 has 16 residues. CDR1 LNHNV and CDR2 YYDKDF come from the germline V gene (reference sequence). Trimming removed 0 bases from V and 5 bases from J, with 17 bases in between. CDR3 protein: CATSRDLARVLDEQYF. The CDR3 DNA sequence: TGTGCCACCAGCAGAGATCTAGCACGGGTTTTGGACGAGCAGTACTTC. The variable domain in full, completed from reference TRBV15 and TRBJ2-7, reads DAMVIQNPRYQVTQFGKPVTLSCSQTLNHNVMYWYQQKSSQAPKLLFHYYDKDFNNEADTPDNFQSRRPNTSFCFLDIRSPGLGDTAMYLCATSRDLARVLDEQYFGPGTRLTVT.

The chain carries TRBV27 and TRBJ2-7, with 8 bases lining up with TRBD1. This CDR3 has 16 amino acids. With 5 bases clipped from V and 2 bases from J, the junction kept 11 bases outside the gene matches. Germline values: CDR1 MNHEY, CDR2 SMNVEV (reference sequence). CDR3 amino acids: CASSKGTGTGTYEQYF. Written as DNA, the CDR3 is TGTGCCAGCAGTAAGGGCACCGGGACAGGAACCTACGAGCAGTACTTC.

J is TRBJ2-1 and V is TRBV5-1; 10 positions match TRBD2. Germline V gives CDR1 SGHRS, CDR2 YFSETQ. V trimming: 7 bases; J trimming: 0 bases; junction bases outside the gene matches: 10. CDR3 length: 17 residues. This CDR3 reads CASADSSSGSSYNEQFF. The CDR3 nucleotides are TGCGCCAGCGCGGACAGCTCTAGCGGGAGCTCCTACAATGAGCAGTTCTTC.

About this clone itself: The same CDR3 arises from other DNA sequences in this sample as well. The J gene is TRBJ2-1, the V gene TRBV11-2, with TRBD2 matching 10 bases. Trimming cost V 0 bases and J 4 bases; bases outside gene matches: 3. Per germline, CDR1 SGHAT and CDR2 FQNNGV. The CDR3 is made up of 16 amino acids. The CDR3 nucleotides are TGTGCCAGCAGCTTAGATCTAGCGGGAGTGTACAATGAGCAGTTCTTC. Encoded protein: CASSLDLAGVYNEQFF.

The CDR3 loop is CASSLVGGGVDTQYF. CDR3 nucleotide sequence: TGTGCCAGCAGCTTAGTAGGTGGAGGGGTAGATACGCAGTATTTT. The chain has TRBV7-2 and TRBJ2-3; a weak D match, TRBD2 (6 bases). Per germline, CDR1 SGHTA and CDR2 FQGNSA. V gave up 1 base and J gave up 5 bases, with 13 bases separating them. The CDR3 totals 15 residues.

The rearrangement links TRBV7-3 to TRBJ2-1, with 13 bases lining up with TRBD2. The germline gives CDR1 SGHTA, CDR2 FQGTGA. Germline trimming cut 1 base from V and 5 bases from J; bases unmatched to any gene: 11. The CDR3 is 19 residues long. CDR3 coding DNA: TGTGCCAGCAGCTTAAAAACTAGCGGGAGGGCCTTGCTACACAATGAGCAGTTCTTC. Translating gives CASSLKTSGRALLHNEQFF. Full variable domain (missing parts from reference TRBV7-3 and TRBJ2-1): GAGVSQTPSNKVTEKGKYVELRCDPISGHTALYWYRQSLGQGPEFLIYFQGTGAADDSGLPNDRFFAVRPEGSVSTLKIQRTERGDSAVYLCASSLKTSGRALLHNEQFFGPGTRLTVL.

The chain combines TRBV4-1 with TRBJ1-1; 10 bases align to TRBD1. V gave up 4 bases and J gave up 6 bases; unmatched junction bases: 5. Germline CDR1 and CDR2: MGHRA and YSYEKL. This CDR3 has 14 residues. CDR3 DNA: TGCGCCAGCAGCCTAGGACAGGGGGTCGCTGAAGCTTTCTTT. It encodes CASSLGQGVAEAFF.

This chain connects TRBV10-3 to TRBJ1-1; TRBD1 is a possible D gene (6 bases). The CDR3 loop spans 12 amino acids. Trimming shortened V by 9 bases and J by 6 bases, and 14 bases separated the two germline ends. Germline assignment: CDR1 ENHRY and CDR2 SYGVKD. The CDR3 here is CAIGQSTAEAFF. CDR3 nucleotides: TGTGCCATTGGACAGTCGACCGCTGAAGCTTTCTTT.

V usage is TRBV2 and J usage is TRBJ2-6; 7 bases line up with TRBD1. There are 20 residues in the CDR3. J gave up 2 bases and V 6 bases, and 19 bases lay outside the gene matches. The germline gives CDR1 SNHLY, CDR2 FYNNEI. CDR3 residues: CASRNPGTVDRSTGANVLTF. In nucleotides, the CDR3 is TGTGCCAGCAGGAACCCGGGGACAGTGGATCGTTCTACTGGGGCCAACGTCCTGACTTTC.

This clone came up a few times. This chain uses TRBV7-3 with TRBJ1-5, with unresolved D. Germline values: CDR1 SGHTA, CDR2 FQGTGA. V lost 5 bases and J 3 bases, leaving 11 bases between the germline ends. The CDR3 extends over 14 amino acids. The CDR3 region has the DNA TGTGCCAGCAGCGCGGGGAGTCACAATCAGCCCCAGCATTTT. Protein product: CASSAGSHNQPQHF.

The rearrangement joins TRBV29-1 to TRBJ2-3; D not certain. This CDR3 is built from 11 residues. Trimming took off 8 bases at V and 4 bases at J, with 10 bases between the two ends. Germline assignment: CDR1 SQVTM and CDR2 ANQGSEA. CDR3 sequence (DNA): TGCAGCCCAAAGTGGGCAGATACGCAGTATTTT. Residues: CSPKWADTQYF.

The chain recombines TRBV7-2 with TRBJ2-1; TRBD2 matches 7 bases. After removal of 4 bases from V and 5 bases from J, the junction contained 14 bases not matched to a gene. Per the germline V gene, CDR1 is SGHTA and CDR2 is FQGNSA. CDR3 size: 17 residues. Here the CDR3 DNA reads TGTGCCAGCAGCTCCCGCGTAGCGGGCCCCTCTAACAATGAGCAGTTCTTC. Amino acid sequence: CASSSRVAGPSNNEQFF.

V gene TRBV6-1 combines with J gene TRBJ2-1, with unresolved D. The CDR3 sequence is 12 residues long. Germline CDR1 MNHNS, CDR2 SASEGT. Trimming cost V 6 bases and J 7 bases, with 10 bases left between them. The CDR3 nucleotides read TGTGCCAGCAGCCTTTTTTCGAATGAGCAGTTCTTC. It specifies CASSLFSNEQFF.

The chain uses TRBV15 and TRBJ1-1; D unclear. The V end lost 5 bases, the J end lost 1 base, and 5 bases lay between the germline ends. This CDR3 region has 12 residues. CDR1 is LNHNV, CDR2 YYDKDF, per germline (reference sequence). This CDR3 is CATSARNTEAFF. DNA for the CDR3: TGTGCCACCAGCGCCAGGAACACTGAAGCTTTCTTT.

This chain joins TRBV4-3 and TRBJ2-1, with D perhaps given as TRBD1 or TRBD2 (6 bases each). The CDR3 covers 15 residues. Trimming pared 1 base from V and 4 bases from J, leaving 11 bases between. The germline gives CDR1 LGHNA, CDR2 YSLEER. The CDR3 loop reads CASSQGGGGYNEQFF. The CDR3 region has the DNA TGCGCCAGCAGCCAAGGAGGGGGAGGTTACAATGAGCAGTTCTTC.

V is TRBV29-1 and J is TRBJ2-1; no firm D call. This CDR3 contains 11 residues. V was pared by 6 bases and J by 3 bases, with 6 bases between. From germline, CDR1 is SQVTM and CDR2 ANQGSEA. As DNA, the CDR3 is TGCAGCGTATCTGACTACAATGAGCAGTTCTTC. It is translated as CSVSDYNEQFF.